This T cell receptor beta chain appears in the sequencing data of a study of blood T cell repertoires in COVID-19. Study details: Spain, Italy and the United States supplied samples that represented acute and convalescent COVID-19. Sources were T cells, B-cell-depleted T cells, or PBMCs; the material itself was cDNA or gDNA.

V lost 6 bases to trimming and J lost 1 base, with 13 bases between them. The germline V gene has CDR1 MDHEN and CDR2 SYDVKM. The CDR3 contains 15 residues. Repertoires were generated with immunoSEQ multiplex PCR, while TCRdb's copy carries only in-frame clones and drops some. The data contain 300,000 to 400,000 clones, 70% to 90% of them singletons. The sequenced sample was peripheral blood. The chain employs TRBV28 and TRBJ2-1, with D hard to call. This clonotype was obtained from a woman aged 45 to 65 with active or convalescent COVID-19. The chain's CDR3 is CASSSTFESYNEQFF. CDR3 nucleotide sequence: TGTGCCAGCAGCTCGACATTTGAGTCCTACAATGAGCAGTTCTTC.